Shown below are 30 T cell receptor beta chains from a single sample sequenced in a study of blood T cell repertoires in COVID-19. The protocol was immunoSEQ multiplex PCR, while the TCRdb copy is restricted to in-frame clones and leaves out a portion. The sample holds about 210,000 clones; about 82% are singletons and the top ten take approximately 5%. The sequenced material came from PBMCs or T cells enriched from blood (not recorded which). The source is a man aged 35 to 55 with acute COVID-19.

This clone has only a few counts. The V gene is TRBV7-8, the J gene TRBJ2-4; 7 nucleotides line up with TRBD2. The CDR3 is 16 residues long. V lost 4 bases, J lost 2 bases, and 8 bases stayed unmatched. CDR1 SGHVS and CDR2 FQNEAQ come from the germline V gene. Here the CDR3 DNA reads TGTGCCAGCAGCTCCATGGGGGGGTTGTCCAAAAACATTCAGTACTTC. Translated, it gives CASSSMGGLSKNIQYF. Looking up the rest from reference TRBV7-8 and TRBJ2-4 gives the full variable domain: GAGVSQSPRYKVAKRGQDVALRCDPISGHVSLFWYQQALGQGPEFLTYFQNEAQLDKSGLPSDRFFAERPEGSVSTLKIQRTQQEDSAVYLCASSSMGGLSKNIQYFGAGTRLSVL.

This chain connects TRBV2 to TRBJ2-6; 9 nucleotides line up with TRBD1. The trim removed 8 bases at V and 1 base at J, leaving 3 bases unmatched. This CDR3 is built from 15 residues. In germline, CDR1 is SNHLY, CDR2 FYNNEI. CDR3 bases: TGTGCCAGCGGACAGGGGAGGTCTGGGGCCAACGTCCTGACTTTC. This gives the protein CASGQGRSGANVLTF.

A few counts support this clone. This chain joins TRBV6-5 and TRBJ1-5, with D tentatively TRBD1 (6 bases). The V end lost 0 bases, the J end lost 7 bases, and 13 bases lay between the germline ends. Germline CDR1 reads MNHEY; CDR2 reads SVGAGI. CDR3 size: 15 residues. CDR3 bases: TGTGCCAGCAGTTACTCGTTACAGGGTGGGCAGCCCCAGCATTTT. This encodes CASSYSLQGGQPQHF.

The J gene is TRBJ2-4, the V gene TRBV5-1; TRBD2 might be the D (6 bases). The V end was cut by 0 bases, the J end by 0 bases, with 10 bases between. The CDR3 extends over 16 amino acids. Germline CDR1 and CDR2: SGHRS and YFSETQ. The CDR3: CASSLVVGLAKNIQYF. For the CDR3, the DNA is TGCGCCAGCAGCTTGGTGGTGGGACTAGCCAAAAACATTCAGTACTTC.

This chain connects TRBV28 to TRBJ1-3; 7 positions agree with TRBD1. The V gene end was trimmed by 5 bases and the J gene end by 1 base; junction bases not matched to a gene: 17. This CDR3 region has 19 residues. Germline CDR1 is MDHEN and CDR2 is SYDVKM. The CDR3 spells CASSPPPSGQVKSGNTIYF. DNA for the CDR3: TGTGCCAGCAGTCCCCCCCCCTCTGGACAGGTAAAATCTGGAAACACCATATATTTT.

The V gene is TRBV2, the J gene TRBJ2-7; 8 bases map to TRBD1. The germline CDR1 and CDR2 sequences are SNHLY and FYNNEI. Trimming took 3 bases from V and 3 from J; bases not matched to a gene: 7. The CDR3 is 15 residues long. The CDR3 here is CASSESTQGVYEQYF. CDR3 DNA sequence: TGTGCCAGCAGTGAGAGTACACAGGGGGTCTACGAGCAGTACTTC.

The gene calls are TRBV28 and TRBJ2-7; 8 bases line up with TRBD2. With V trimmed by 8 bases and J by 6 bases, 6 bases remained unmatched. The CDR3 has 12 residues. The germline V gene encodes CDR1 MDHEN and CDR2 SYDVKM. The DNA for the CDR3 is TGTGCCAGCCGCGGGAGGTCCCGCGAGCAGTACTTC. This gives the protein CASRGRSREQYF.

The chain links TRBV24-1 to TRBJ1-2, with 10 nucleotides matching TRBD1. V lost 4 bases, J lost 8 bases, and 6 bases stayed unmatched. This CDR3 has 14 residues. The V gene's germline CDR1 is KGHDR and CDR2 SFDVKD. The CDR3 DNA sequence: TGTGCCACCAGTGACCCTGGGACAGGGGCCGGCTACACCTTC. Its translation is CATSDPGTGAGYTF.

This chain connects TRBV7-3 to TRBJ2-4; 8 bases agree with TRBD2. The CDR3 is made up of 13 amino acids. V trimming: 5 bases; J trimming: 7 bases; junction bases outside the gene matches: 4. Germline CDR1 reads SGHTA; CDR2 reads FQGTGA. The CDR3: CASSTGGSNIQYF. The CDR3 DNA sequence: TGTGCCAGCAGCACGGGGGGGAGCAACATTCAGTACTTC.

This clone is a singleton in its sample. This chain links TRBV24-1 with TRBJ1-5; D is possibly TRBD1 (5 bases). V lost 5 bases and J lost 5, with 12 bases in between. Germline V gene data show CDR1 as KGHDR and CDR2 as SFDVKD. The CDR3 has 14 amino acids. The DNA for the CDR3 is TGTGCCACCAGTGCCCGGGACTGGGATCAGCCCCAGCATTTT. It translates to CATSARDWDQPQHF.

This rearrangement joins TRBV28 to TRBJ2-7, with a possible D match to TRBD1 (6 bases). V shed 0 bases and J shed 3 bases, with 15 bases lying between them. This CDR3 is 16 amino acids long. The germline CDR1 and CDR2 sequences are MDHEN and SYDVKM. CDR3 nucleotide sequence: TGTGCCAGCAGTTTATGGGTCCCGGGACATCACTACGAGCAGTACTTC. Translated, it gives CASSLWVPGHHYEQYF.

CDR3 loop: CASSWGLGSNYEQYF. DNA for the CDR3: TGTGCCAGCAGTTGGGGGCTAGGTAGCAACTACGAGCAGTACTTC. The rearrangement joins TRBV6-5 to TRBJ2-7; D perhaps matches TRBD1 (6 bases). This CDR3 has 15 amino acids. Germline V CDR1 and CDR2: MNHEY, SVGAGI. V dropped 4 bases and J dropped 3 bases, with 16 bases sitting between them.

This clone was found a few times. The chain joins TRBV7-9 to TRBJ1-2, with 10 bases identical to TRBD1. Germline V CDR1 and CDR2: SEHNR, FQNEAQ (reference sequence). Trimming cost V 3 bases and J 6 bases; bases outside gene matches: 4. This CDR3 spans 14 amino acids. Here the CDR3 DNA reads TGTGCCAGCAGCTTCGGGACAGGGGTGAATGGCTACACCTTC. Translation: CASSFGTGVNGYTF.

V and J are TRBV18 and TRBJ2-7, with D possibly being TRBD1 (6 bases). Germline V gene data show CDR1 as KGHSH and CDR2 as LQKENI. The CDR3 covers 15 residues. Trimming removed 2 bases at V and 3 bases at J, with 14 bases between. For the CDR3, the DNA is TGTGCCAGCTCACCAACCGGGACAAAGATCTACGAGCAGTACTTC. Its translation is CASSPTGTKIYEQYF.

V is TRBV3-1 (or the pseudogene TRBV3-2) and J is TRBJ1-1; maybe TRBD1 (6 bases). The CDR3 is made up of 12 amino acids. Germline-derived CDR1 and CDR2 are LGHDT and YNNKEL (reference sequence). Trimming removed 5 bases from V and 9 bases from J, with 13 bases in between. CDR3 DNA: TGTGCCAGCAGCTTTCGGGACACACAAGCTTTCTTT. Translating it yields CASSFRDTQAFF.

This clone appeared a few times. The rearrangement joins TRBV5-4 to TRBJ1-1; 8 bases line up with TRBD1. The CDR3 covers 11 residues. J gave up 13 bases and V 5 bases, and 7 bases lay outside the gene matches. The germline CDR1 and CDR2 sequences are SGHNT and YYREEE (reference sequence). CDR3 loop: CASSQGARFFF. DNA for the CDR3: TGTGCCAGCAGTCAGGGGGCGCGTTTTTTCTTT. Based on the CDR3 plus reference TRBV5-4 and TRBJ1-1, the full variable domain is ETGVTQSPTHLIKTRGQQVTLRCSSQSGHNTVSWYQQALGQGPQFIFQYYREEENGRGNFPPRFSGLQFPNYSSELNVNALELDDSALYLCASSQGARFFFGQGTRLTVV.

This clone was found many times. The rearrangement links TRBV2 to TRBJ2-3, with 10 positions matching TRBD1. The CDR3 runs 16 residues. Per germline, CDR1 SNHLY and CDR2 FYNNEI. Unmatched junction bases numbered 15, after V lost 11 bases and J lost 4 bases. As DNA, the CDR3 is TGTGCCTCCTCTCCCGGGACAGGGGCTCGCGCAGATACGCAGTATTTT. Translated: CASSPGTGARADTQYF.

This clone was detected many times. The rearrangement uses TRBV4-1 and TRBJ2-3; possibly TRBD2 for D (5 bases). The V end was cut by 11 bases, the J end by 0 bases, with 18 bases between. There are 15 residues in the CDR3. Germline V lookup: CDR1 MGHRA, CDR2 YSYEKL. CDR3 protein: CAASGGLSSTDTQYF. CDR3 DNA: TGCGCCGCGAGCGGAGGACTTTCTAGCACAGATACGCAGTATTTT.

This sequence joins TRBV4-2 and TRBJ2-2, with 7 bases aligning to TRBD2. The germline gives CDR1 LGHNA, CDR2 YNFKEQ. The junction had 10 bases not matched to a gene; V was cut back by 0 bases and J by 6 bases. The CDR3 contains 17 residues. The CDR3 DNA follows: TGTGCCAGCAGCCAAGATGCCGCGGGAGAGGTGGCCGGGGAGCTGTTTTTT. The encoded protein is CASSQDAAGEVAGELFF.

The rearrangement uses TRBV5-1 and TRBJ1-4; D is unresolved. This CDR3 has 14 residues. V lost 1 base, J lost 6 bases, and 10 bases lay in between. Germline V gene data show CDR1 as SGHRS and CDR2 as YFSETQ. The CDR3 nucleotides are TGCGCCAGCAGCTTGAGAACCGGGGATGAAAAACTGTTTTTT. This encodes CASSLRTGDEKLFF.

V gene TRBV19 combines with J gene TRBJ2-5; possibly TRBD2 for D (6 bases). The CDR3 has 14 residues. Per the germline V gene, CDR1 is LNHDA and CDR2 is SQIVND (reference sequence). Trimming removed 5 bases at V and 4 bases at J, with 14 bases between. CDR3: CASSPRDWGETQYF. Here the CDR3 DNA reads TGTGCCAGTAGTCCCAGGGACTGGGGAGAGACCCAGTACTTC.

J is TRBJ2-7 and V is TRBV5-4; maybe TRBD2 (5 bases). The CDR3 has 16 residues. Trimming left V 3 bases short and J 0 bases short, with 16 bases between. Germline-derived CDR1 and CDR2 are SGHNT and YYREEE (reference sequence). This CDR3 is CASSSTKTDASYEQYF. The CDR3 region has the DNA TGTGCCAGCAGCTCGACTAAAACGGACGCCTCCTACGAGCAGTACTTC.

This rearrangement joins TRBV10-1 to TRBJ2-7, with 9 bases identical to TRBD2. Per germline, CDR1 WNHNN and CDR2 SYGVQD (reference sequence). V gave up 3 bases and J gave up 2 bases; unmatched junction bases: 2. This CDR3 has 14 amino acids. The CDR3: CASSDGGRAYEQYF. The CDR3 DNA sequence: TGCGCCAGCAGTGACGGCGGGAGGGCCTACGAGCAGTACTTC.

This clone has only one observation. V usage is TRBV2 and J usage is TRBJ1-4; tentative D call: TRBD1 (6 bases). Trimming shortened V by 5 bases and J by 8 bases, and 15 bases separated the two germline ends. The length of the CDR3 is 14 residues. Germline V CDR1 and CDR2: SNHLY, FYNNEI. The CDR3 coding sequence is TGTGCCAGCAGTCTTCGGGGGGGCGAAGAAAAACTGTTTTTT. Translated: CASSLRGGEEKLFF.

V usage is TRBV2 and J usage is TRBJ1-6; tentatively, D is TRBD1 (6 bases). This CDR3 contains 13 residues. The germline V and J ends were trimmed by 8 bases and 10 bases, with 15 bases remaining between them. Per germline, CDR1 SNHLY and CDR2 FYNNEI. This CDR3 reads CASARDKGSPLHF. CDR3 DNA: TGTGCCAGCGCCCGGGACAAAGGATCACCCCTCCACTTT.

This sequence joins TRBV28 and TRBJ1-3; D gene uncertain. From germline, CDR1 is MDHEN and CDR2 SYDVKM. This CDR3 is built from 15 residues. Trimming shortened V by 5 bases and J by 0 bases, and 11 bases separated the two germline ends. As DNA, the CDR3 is TGTGCCAGCAGTCTAGGTGACCTCTCTGGAAACACCATATATTTT. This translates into CASSLGDLSGNTIYF.

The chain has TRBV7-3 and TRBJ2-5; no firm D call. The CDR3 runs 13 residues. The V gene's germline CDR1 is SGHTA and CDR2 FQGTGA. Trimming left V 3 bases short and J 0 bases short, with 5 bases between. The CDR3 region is CASSFSYQETQYF. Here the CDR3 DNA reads TGTGCCAGCAGCTTTTCGTACCAAGAGACCCAGTACTTC.

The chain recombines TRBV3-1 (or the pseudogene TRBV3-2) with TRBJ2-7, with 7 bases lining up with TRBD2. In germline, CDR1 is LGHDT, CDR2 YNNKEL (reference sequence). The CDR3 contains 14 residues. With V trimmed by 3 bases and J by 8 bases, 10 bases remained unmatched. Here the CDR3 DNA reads TGTGCCAGCAGCCAGAGGATGGGAGGGCACAAGCAGTACTTC. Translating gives CASSQRMGGHKQYF.

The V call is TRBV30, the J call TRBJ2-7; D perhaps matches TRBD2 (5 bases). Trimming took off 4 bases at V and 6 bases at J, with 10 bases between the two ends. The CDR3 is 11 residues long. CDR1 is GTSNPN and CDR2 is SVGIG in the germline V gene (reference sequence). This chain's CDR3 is CAWTRRSEQYF. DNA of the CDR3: TGTGCCTGGACACGGAGGAGCGAGCAGTACTTC.

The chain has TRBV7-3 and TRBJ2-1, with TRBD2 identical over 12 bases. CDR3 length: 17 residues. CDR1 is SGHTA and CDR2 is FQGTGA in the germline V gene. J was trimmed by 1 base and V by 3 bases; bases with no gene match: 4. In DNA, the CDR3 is TGTGCCAGCAGCTTGACTAGCGGGAGCAGGTCCTACAATGAGCAGTTCTTC. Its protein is CASSLTSGSRSYNEQFF.